This TCR beta chain stems from a study of monozygotic twins with inflammatory bowel disease. The RNA usage for each TCR library was 3500 ng of total RNA. The team made cDNA by running eight separate reactions for each sample. Reanalyzing the 5' RACE reads, TCRdb keeps one entry per CDR3 protein, without DNA. The repertoire shows approximately 400,000 distinct CDR3 sequences; the top ten hold 2% to 3%. Every donor provided one blood sample measuring roughly 2.5 ml. This CDR3 contains 16 residues. Germline V CDR1 and CDR2: DFQATT, SNEGSKA (reference sequence). The genes are TRBV20-1 and TRBJ1-5; TCRdb selects TRBD1, and the lack of DNA leaves this call unchecked. The material sequenced was blood. This receptor was identified in a human donor with ulcerative colitis or Crohn's disease, or a healthy co-twin of an affected twin (not recorded which). CDR3 loop: CSARSGQGLSSQPQHF.